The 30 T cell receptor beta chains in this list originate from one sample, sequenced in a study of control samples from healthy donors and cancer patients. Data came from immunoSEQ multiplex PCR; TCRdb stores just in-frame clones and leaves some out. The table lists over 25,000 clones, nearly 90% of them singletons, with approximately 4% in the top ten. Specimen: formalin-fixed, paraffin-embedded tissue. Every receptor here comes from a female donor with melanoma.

This CDR3 reads CASRGLAGPWDEQFF. The CDR3 nucleotides are TGTGCCAGCAGAGGACTAGCGGGTCCCTGGGATGAGCAGTTCTTC. The V and J genes are TRBV6-5 and TRBJ2-1, with 11 positions matching TRBD2. This CDR3 is built from 15 residues. The germline gives CDR1 MNHEY, CDR2 SVGAGI. Unmatched junction bases numbered 9, after V lost 6 bases and J lost 8 bases.

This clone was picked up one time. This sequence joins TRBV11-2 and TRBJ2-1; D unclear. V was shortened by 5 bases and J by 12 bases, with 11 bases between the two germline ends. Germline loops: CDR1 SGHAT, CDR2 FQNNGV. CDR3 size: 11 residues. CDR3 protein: CASSTPGGQFF. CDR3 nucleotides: TGTGCCAGCAGCACACCTGGTGGGCAGTTCTTC.

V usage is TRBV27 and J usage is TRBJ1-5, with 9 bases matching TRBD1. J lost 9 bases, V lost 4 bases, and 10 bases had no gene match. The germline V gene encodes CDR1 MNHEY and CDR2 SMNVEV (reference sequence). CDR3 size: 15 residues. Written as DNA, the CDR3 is TGTGCCAGCAGTTCCCGGACAGGGGACCTGCGGCCCCAGCATTTT. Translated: CASSSRTGDLRPQHF.

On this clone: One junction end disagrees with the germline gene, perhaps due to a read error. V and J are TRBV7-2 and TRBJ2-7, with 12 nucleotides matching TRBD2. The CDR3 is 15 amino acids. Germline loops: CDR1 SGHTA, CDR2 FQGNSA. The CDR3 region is CVSSLLASGRGEQYF. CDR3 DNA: TGTGTCAGCAGCTTATTGGCTAGCGGGAGGGGGGAGCAGTACTTC.

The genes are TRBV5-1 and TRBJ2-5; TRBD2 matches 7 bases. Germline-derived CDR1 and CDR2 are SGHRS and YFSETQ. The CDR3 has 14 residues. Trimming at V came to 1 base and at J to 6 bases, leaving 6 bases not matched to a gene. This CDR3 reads CASSLSGIPQTQYF. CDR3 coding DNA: TGCGCCAGCAGCTTGAGCGGGATACCTCAGACCCAGTACTTC.

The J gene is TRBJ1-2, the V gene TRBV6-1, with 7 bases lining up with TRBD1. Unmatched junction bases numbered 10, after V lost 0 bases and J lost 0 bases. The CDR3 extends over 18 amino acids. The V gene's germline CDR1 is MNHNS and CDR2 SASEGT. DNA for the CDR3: TGTGCCAGCAGTGAAGCTTCCCCTTCGACAGGGCCTAACTATGGCTACACCTTC. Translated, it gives CASSEASPSTGPNYGYTF.

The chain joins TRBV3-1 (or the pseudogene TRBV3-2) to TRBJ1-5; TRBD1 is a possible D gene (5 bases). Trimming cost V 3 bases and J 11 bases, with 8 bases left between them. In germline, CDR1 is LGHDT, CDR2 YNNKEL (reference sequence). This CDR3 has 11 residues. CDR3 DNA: TGTGCCAGCAGCCAGGGGGGAGCCCAGCATTTT. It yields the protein CASSQGGAQHF.

The CDR3 region is CASSFYAGTYEQYF. The CDR3, as DNA: TGTGCCAGCAGCTTTTATGCGGGTACCTACGAGCAGTACTTC. V is TRBV5-5 and J is TRBJ2-7, with a weak D call TRBD2 (5 bases). The CDR3 runs 14 residues. V was cut by 2 bases and J by 2 bases, with 11 bases left in between. CDR1 is SGHKS and CDR2 is YYEKEE in the germline V gene (reference sequence).

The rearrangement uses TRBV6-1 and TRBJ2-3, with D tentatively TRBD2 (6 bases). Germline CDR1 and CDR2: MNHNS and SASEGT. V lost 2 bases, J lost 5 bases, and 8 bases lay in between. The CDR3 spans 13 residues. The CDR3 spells CASSETGEDTQYF. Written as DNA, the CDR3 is TGTGCCAGCAGTGAAACGGGAGAAGATACGCAGTATTTT.

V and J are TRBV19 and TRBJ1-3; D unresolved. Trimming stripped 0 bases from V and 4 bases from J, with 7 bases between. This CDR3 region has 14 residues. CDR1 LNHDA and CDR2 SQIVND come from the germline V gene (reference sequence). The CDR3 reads CASSIDQTGNTIYF. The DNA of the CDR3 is TGTGCCAGTAGTATAGATCAAACCGGAAACACCATATATTTT.

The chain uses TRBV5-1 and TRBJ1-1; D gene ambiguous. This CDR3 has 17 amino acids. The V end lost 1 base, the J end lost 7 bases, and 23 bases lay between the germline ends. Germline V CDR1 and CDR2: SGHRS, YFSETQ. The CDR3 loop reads CASSLRVGSAVGIEAFF. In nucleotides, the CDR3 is TGCGCCAGCAGCTTGAGAGTAGGTTCCGCGGTCGGTATTGAAGCTTTCTTT. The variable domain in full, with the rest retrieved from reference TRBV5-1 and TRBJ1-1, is KAGVTQTPRYLIKTRGQQVTLSCSPISGHRSVSWYQQTPGQGLQFLFEYFSETQRNKGNFPGRFSGRQFSNSRSEMNVSTLELGDSALYLCASSLRVGSAVGIEAFFGQGTRLTVV.

CDR3 sequence reads: CASSIPRGYNEQFF. CDR3 nucleotide sequence: TGTGCCAGTAGTATTCCCCGAGGTTACAATGAGCAGTTCTTC. This rearrangement joins TRBV19 to TRBJ2-1; D gene unclear. The V end was cut by 3 bases, the J end by 4 bases, with 10 bases between. Germline V CDR1 and CDR2: LNHDA, SQIVND (reference sequence). The CDR3 loop spans 14 amino acids.

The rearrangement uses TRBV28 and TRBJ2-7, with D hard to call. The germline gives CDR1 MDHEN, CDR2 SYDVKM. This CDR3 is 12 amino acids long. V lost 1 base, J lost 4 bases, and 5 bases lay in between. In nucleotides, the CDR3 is TGTGCCAGCAGTTTATCCCCGTACGAGCAGTACTTC. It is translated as CASSLSPYEQYF.

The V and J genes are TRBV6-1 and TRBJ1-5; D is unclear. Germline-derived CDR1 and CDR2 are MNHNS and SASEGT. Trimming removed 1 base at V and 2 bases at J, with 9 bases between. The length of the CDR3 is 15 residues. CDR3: CASSEGRWGNQPQHF. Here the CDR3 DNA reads TGTGCCAGCAGTGAAGGCAGGTGGGGCAATCAGCCCCAGCATTTT.

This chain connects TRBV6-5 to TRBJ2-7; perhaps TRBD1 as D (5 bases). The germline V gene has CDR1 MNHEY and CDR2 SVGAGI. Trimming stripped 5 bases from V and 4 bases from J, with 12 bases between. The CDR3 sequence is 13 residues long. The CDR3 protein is CASSPGSRYEQYF. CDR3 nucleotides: TGTGCCAGCAGTCCAGGGTCTAGGTACGAGCAGTACTTC.

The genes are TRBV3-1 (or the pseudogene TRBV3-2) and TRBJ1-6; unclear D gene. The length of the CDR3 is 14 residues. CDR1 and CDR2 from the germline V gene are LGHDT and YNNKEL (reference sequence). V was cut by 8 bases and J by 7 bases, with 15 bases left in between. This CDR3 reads CASAPTIENSPLHF. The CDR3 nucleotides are TGTGCCAGCGCCCCCACTATCGAAAATTCACCCCTCCACTTT.

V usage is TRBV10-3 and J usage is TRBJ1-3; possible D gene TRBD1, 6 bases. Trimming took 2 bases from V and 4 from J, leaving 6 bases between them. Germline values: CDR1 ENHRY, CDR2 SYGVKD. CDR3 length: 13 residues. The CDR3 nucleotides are TGTGCCATCAGTGAGGGGACAGGAAACACCATATATTTT. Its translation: CAISEGTGNTIYF.

CDR3 DNA sequence: TGTGCCATCAGTCCCGGGGGGACTAGCGTCTCCTACGAGCAGTACTTC. Amino acids: CAISPGGTSVSYEQYF. The rearrangement joins TRBV10-3 to TRBJ2-7, with 10 bases identical to TRBD2. CDR1 ENHRY and CDR2 SYGVKD come from the germline V gene. The CDR3 extends over 16 amino acids. The V gene end was trimmed by 5 bases and the J gene end by 0 bases; junction bases not matched to a gene: 7.

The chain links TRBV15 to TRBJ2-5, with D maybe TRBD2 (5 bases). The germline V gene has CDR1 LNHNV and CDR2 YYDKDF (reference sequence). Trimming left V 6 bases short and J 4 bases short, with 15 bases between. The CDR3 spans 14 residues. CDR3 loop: CATRGLRTRETQYF. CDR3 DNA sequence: TGTGCCACCAGGGGTCTAAGGACTCGAGAGACCCAGTACTTC. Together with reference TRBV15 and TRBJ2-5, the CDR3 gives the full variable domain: DAMVIQNPRYQVTQFGKPVTLSCSQTLNHNVMYWYQQKSSQAPKLLFHYYDKDFNNEADTPDNFQSRRPNTSFCFLDIRSPGLGDTAMYLCATRGLRTRETQYFGPGTRLLVL.

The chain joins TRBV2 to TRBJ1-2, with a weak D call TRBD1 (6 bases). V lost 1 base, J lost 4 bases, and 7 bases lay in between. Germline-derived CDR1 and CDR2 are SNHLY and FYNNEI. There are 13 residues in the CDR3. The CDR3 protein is CASSEGTVYGYTF. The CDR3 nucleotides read TGTGCCAGCAGTGAAGGGACAGTCTATGGCTACACCTTC. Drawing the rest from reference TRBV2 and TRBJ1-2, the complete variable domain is EPEVTQTPSHQVTQMGQEVILRCVPISNHLYFYWYRQILGQKVEFLVSFYNNEISEKSEIFDDQFSVERPDGSNFTLKIRSTKLEDSAMYFCASSEGTVYGYTFGSGTRLTVV.

The chain's CDR3 is CASSQEWRGQGRSYEQYF. The CDR3 DNA reads TGTGCCAGCAGCCAAGAGTGGAGGGGACAGGGCCGCTCCTACGAGCAGTACTTC. The V gene is TRBV4-2, the J gene TRBJ2-7; 9 nucleotides align to TRBD1. This CDR3 contains 18 residues. Germline V gene data show CDR1 as LGHNA and CDR2 as YNFKEQ. The V and J ends lost 0 bases and 0 bases, in that order; junction bases with no gene match: 9.

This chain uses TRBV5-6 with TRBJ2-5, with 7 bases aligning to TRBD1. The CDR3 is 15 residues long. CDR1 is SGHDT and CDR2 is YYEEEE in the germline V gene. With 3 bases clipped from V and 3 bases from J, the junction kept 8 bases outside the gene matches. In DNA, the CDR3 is TGTGCCAGCAGCTCAACCGGGACAGTCGAAGAGACCCAGTACTTC. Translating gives CASSSTGTVEETQYF.

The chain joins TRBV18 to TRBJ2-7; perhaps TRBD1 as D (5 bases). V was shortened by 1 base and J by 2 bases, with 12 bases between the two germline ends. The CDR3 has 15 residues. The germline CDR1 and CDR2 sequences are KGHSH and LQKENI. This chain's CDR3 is CASSPLLQGPYEQYF. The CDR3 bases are TGTGCCAGCTCACCACTTCTCCAGGGTCCCTACGAGCAGTACTTC.

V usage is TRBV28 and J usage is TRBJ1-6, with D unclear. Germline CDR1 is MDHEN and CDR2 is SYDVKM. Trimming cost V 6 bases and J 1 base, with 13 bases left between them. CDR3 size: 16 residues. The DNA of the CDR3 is TGTGCCAGCAGGGACCCCGGGGTTTCCTATAATTCACCCCTCCACTTT. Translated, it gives CASRDPGVSYNSPLHF.

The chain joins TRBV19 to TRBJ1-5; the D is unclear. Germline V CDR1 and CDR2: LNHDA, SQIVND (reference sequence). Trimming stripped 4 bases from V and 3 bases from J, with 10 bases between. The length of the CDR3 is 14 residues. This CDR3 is CASSKSLNNQPQHF. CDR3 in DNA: TGTGCCAGTAGTAAAAGCCTCAACAATCAGCCCCAGCATTTT.

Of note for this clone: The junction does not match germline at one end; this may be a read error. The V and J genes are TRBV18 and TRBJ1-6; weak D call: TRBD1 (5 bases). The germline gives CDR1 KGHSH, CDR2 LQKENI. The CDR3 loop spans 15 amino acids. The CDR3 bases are TGTGCCAGCTCACCAGGGGCCTCCCATAATTCACCCCTCCACTTT. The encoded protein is CASSPGASHNSPLHF.

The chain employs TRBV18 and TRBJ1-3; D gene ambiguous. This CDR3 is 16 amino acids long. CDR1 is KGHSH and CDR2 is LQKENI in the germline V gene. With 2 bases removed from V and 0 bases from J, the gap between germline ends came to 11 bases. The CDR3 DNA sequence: TGTGCCAGCTCACCAACTAACAGCCTCTCTGGAAACACCATATATTTT. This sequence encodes CASSPTNSLSGNTIYF.

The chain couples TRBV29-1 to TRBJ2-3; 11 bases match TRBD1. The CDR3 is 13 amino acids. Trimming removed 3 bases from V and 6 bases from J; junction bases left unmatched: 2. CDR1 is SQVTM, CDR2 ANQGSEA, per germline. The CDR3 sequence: CSVDRDRGDTQYF. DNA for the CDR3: TGCAGCGTTGACCGGGACAGGGGGGATACGCAGTATTTT.

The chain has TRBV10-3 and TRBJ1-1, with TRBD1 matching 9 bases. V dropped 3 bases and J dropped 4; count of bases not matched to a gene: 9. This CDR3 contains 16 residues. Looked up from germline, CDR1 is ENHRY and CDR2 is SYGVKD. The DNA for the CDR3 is TGTGCCATCAGTGACTTCGGGACAGGGCGAGCCACTGAAGCTTTCTTT. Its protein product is CAISDFGTGRATEAFF.

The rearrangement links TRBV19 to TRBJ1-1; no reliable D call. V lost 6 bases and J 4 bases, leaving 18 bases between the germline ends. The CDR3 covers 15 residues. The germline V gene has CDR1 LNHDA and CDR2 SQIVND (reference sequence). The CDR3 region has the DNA TGTGCCAGTAGAGACCTCGCCATGGTTCCCACTGAAGCTTTCTTT. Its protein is CASRDLAMVPTEAFF.